The rows below give T cell receptor beta chains drawn from one sample of a study of shared clonotypes between healthy human individuals. The method was immunoSEQ multiplex PCR; TCRdb's version includes in-frame clones alone and lacks a portion of them. The table shows millions of clones, with roughly 94% occurring only once. The sample was naive CD4+ T cells sorted from blood. These receptors all come from a man younger than 30 in good health. The CDR3 runs from the conserved cysteine through the conserved F or W. Fields, in order: clone size, D gene, J gene, V gene, CDR3 DNA, CDR3 protein. The D gene is left open where the match is weak. Size values are once, few and many counts, or a class for expanded clones, and some rows have none.

. . TRBJ2-4 TRBV5-6 TGTGCCAGCAGCTTGGGGACCCTGGGGGGAAACATTCAGTACTTC CASSLGTLGGNIQYF
. . TRBJ2-1 TRBV30 TGTGCCTGGAAGGGACCGTACAATGAGCAGTTCTTC CAWKGPYNEQFF
. . TRBJ2-6 TRBV4-1 TGCGCCAGCAGCCAAGAACCAACTGGGGCCAACGTCCTGACTTTC CASSQEPTGANVLTF
. . TRBJ2-2 TRBV7-6 TGTGCCAGCAGCTTATTGGGCACCCGCGACACCGGGGAGCTGTTTTTT CASSLLGTRDTGELFF
. . TRBJ1-3 TRBV18 TGTGCCAGCTCACCCGAAGGATCTGGAAACACCATATATTTT CASSPEGSGNTIYF
. . TRBJ2-7 TRBV7-9 TGTGCCAGCAGCTCGTCCAGCTCCTACGAGCAGTACTTC CASSSSSSYEQYF
. . TRBJ2-3 TRBV19 TGTGCCAGTAGCCTGAGGACTATCACCTTGGGAGATACGCAGTATTTT CASSLRTITLGDTQYF
. . TRBJ2-7 TRBV13 TGTGCCAGCAGCTCGGACAAGGCCGAGCAGTACTTC CASSSDKAEQYF
. . TRBJ2-3 TRBV7-2 TGTGCCAGCAGTCTCCGGGCCACGCAGTATTTT CASSLRATQYF
. TRBD2 TRBJ2-2 TRBV7-3 TGTGCCAGCAGCCGTCGGACTAGCGGAAACACCGGGGAGCTGTTTTTT CASSRRTSGNTGELFF
. . TRBJ2-1 TRBV19 TGTGCCAGTAGCCTCGGTTTTTACAATGAGCAGTTCTTC CASSLGFYNEQFF
. . TRBJ1-6 TRBV5-1 TGCGCCAGCAGCTTGGCCCCGAACTCAGGGAATTCACCCCTCCACTTT CASSLAPNSGNSPLHF
. . TRBJ2-6 TRBV27 TGTGCCAGCAAGATATCTGGGGCCAACGTCCTGACTTTC CASKISGANVLTF
. . TRBJ2-5 TRBV5-1 TGCGCCAGCAGTCCCCGGGACGGCCAAGAGACCCAGTACTTC CASSPRDGQETQYF
. . TRBJ2-1 TRBV18 TGTGCCAGCTCACCAGGGCTAGTTCCGGATGAGCAGTTCTTC CASSPGLVPDEQFF
. TRBD1 TRBJ1-3 TRBV19 TGTGCCAGTACTTTGGGGACAGGGAGCTCTGGAAACACCATATATTTT CASTLGTGSSGNTIYF
. TRBD1 TRBJ2-3 TRBV10-2 TGCGCCAGCAGGCAGGGGGCTAGCACAGATACGCAGTATTTT CASRQGASTDTQYF
. TRBD2 TRBJ2-7 TRBV7-9 TGTGCCAGCAGTCCTAGCGGGGGGAGCTACGAGCAGTACTTC CASSPSGGSYEQYF
. . TRBJ1-3 TRBV5-1 TGCGCCAGCAGCCTGGGGCCCGACTCCCGCTCTGGAAACACCATATATTTT CASSLGPDSRSGNTIYF
once TRBD1 TRBJ1-1 TRBV5-1 TGCGCCAGCAGCTTGGAAGGGGGCGGCACTGAAGCTTTCTTT CASSLEGGGTEAFF
once TRBD1 TRBJ2-7 TRBV6-1 TGTGCCAGCGACAGGGATAGAGGCTACGAGCAGTACTTC CASDRDRGYEQYF
. TRBD1 TRBJ1-1 TRBV25-1 TGTGCCAGTACCGGGACAGAGATTAACACTGAAGCTTTCTTT CASTGTEINTEAFF
. . TRBJ1-1 TRBV5-4 TGTGCCAGCAGCTCAAGAATCACGGGGCGGTCGAACACTGAAGCTTTCTTT CASSSRITGRSNTEAFF
. . TRBJ1-2 TRBV25-1 TGTGCCAGCAGTGAATCCAGATGGGGCGTCGGTGGCTACACCTTC CASSESRWGVGGYTF
. . TRBJ1-2 TRBV10-3 TGTGCCATCAGTGAGGGGCAGGGAGGTGGCTACACCTTC CAISEGQGGGYTF
. TRBD2 TRBJ2-7 TRBV6-5 TGTGCCAGCAGTTACTTTCTAGCGGGGGGGTCCGAGCAGTACTTC CASSYFLAGGSEQYF
few TRBD1 TRBJ1-6 TRBV11-2 TGTGCCAGCAGCGCGCAACAGGGGCGAGGGTCACCCCTCCACTTT CASSAQQGRGSPLHF
few . TRBJ1-1 TRBV30 TGTGCCTGGAGTAGGACGAACACTGAAGCTTTCTTT CAWSRTNTEAFF
. . TRBJ2-1 TRBV6-6 TGTGCCAGCAGTCCGGGGGGCGGGAGCCACCACAATGAGCAGTTCTTC CASSPGGGSHHNEQFF
. TRBD1 TRBJ1-2 TRBV4-1 TGCGCCAGCAGCCAAGGAGGGGACAGGGGGCGCCCAGGGTATGGCTACACCTTC CASSQGGDRGRPGYGYTF
once TRBD1 TRBJ1-4 TRBV4-1 TGCGCCAGCAGCCAAGGACAGGGTGGGGAAAAACTGTTTTTT CASSQGQGGEKLFF
. TRBD1 TRBJ2-5 TRBV15 TGTGCCTCAAAAAAAGGACAGGGGGACCAAGAGACCCAGTACTTC CASKKGQGDQETQYF
. . TRBJ1-5 TRBV7-8 TGTGCCAGCAGCTTAGGGCAGAGCAATCAGCCCCAGCATTTT CASSLGQSNQPQHF
. . TRBJ1-1 TRBV5-1 TGCGCCAGCAGCTTGGGCCAGCATGAGAACACTGAAGCTTTCTTT CASSLGQHENTEAFF
. TRBD1 TRBJ2-7 TRBV15 TGTGCCACCAGCAGAGTCCGGGACAGGGGCCACGAGCAGTACTTC CATSRVRDRGHEQYF
. . TRBJ1-1 TRBV28 TGTGCCAGCAGTTTACCCTCCATGAACACTGAAGCTTTCTTT CASSLPSMNTEAFF
. TRBD2 TRBJ2-3 TRBV6-6 TGTGCCAGCAGGCGGACTAGCGGGGGGGCCACAGATACGCAGTATTTT CASRRTSGGATDTQYF
. . TRBJ2-3 TRBV10-3 TGTGCCATCAGGCCTGCGTCCGTTACAGATACGCAGTATTTT CAIRPASVTDTQYF
. TRBD1 TRBJ2-7 TRBV7-6 TGTGCCAGCAGCACCGGACAGGGAACTTCCTACGAGCAGTACTTC CASSTGQGTSYEQYF
. TRBD1 TRBJ1-2 TRBV28 TGTGCCAGCAGTTCAGCCTGGGACAGTTACTATGGCTACACCTTC CASSSAWDSYYGYTF
. . TRBJ2-3 TRBV15 TGTGCCACCAGCAGAGGACGGAAGACAGATACGCAGTATTTT CATSRGRKTDTQYF
once TRBD2 TRBJ2-1 TRBV6-1 TGTGCCAGCAGCGCGGGACTAGCGGGAGAAATTGAGCAGTTCTTC CASSAGLAGEIEQFF
few TRBD1 TRBJ2-7 TRBV6-5 TGTGCCAGCAGTCGACAGGGGACCTACGAGCAGTACTTC CASSRQGTYEQYF
once . TRBJ1-2 TRBV5-4 TGTGCCAGCATGGGCAGGGACGATGGCTACACCTTC CASMGRDDGYTF
. TRBD1 TRBJ1-2 TRBV5-6 TGTGCCAGCAGCTCTATCAGGGGGGGTGACTATGGCTACACCTTC CASSSIRGGDYGYTF
. . TRBJ2-1 TRBV6-5 TGTGCCAGCAGTCCAGAATCAGGACAGTATGAGCAGTTCTTC CASSPESGQYEQFF
. . TRBJ1-2 TRBV6-9 TGTGCCAGCCTGGAGAGCGTGAAGGGCGGTGGCTACACCTTC CASLESVKGGGYTF
. . TRBJ1-3 TRBV7-2 TGTGCCAGCAGCCGCGACTCTGGAAACACCATATATTTT CASSRDSGNTIYF
. . TRBJ1-3 TRBV5-5 TGTGCCAGCAGCTTGGGACAGAGTGGAAACACCATATATTTT CASSLGQSGNTIYF
once . TRBJ2-3 TRBV13 TGTGCCAGCAGCTTACGGGGTACTAGCACAGATACGCAGTATTTT CASSLRGTSTDTQYF
once TRBD1 TRBJ2-7 TRBV27 TGTGCCAGCAGTTCCTTACGAAACACCGGGACAGGGGGCGCCGTGCAGTACTTC CASSSLRNTGTGGAVQYF
. . TRBJ2-6 TRBV27 TGTGCCAGCAGTTTATCAGATAGTGGGGCCAACGTCCTGACTTTC CASSLSDSGANVLTF